The 27 T cell receptor beta chains listed next were all sequenced from one sample in a study of CXCR3-negative and CXCR3-positive naive CD8 T cells. Points from the study as a whole: TRB CDR3 hydrophobicity was greater in CXCR3-positive naive cells than in CXCR3-negative naive cells.

No antigen has been identified for these receptors. Researchers prepared the TRB cDNA libraries using 5' RACE with UMI labels. TCRdb reprocessed the 5' RACE reads and stores each CDR3 protein as one record, lacking DNA. This repertoire includes some 64,000 distinct CDR3 sequences. Sequencing was done on a sample of naive CXCR3+ CD8+ T cells from blood. Subset reported: CD45RO-CCR7+CD27+CD95- naive CD8+ T cells expressing CXCR3 (TNR3+). These receptors all come from a human donor in good health. Some clones in this sample may be carry-over from other donors' samples.

The V gene is TRBV6-5, the J gene TRBJ2-1; TCRdb returns TRBD1, unconfirmable since there is no DNA. Germline V lookup: CDR1 MNHEY, CDR2 SVGAGI. CDR3 size: 15 residues. CDR3 region: CASRDRVAAYNEQFF.

CDR3 protein: CASSFRRMNTEAFF. The V and J genes are TRBV7-9 and TRBJ1-1. CDR3 length equals 14 residues. The germline gives CDR1 SEHNR, CDR2 FQNEAQ (reference sequence).

This chain uses TRBV24-1 with TRBJ2-3; TCRdb's D gene call, TRBD1, goes unchecked for lack of DNA. This CDR3 comprises 16 residues. CDR1 KGHDR and CDR2 SFDVKD come from the germline V gene. CDR3 sequence: CATSPSSGLSTDTQYF.

The rearrangement joins TRBV4-3 to TRBJ1-1; TCRdb's D call, TRBD1, is unchecked because there is no DNA. Germline V gene data show CDR1 as LGHNA and CDR2 as YSLEER. This CDR3 is built from 15 residues. The CDR3 sequence: CASSQFVTGGTEAFF.

The chain joins TRBV9 to TRBJ1-4; there is no DNA to check the TCRdb D call of TRBD1. This CDR3 spans 15 amino acids. In germline, CDR1 is SGDLS, CDR2 YYNGEE. CDR3 protein: CASSVEGTLNEKLFF. The full variable domain, rest sourced from reference TRBV9 and TRBJ1-4, is DSGVTQTPKHLITATGQRVTLRCSPRSGDLSVYWYQQSLDQGLQFLIQYYNGEERAKGNILERFSAQQFPDLHSELNLSSLELGDSALYFCASSVEGTLNEKLFFGSGTQLSVL.

The V and J genes are TRBV6-2 or TRBV6-3 and TRBJ2-7; TCRdb lists TRBD1, though no DNA is available to test this call. This CDR3 contains 14 residues. The germline gives CDR1 MNHEY, CDR2 SVGEGT. CDR3 protein: CASSYGQLSYEQYF.

V is TRBV6-2 or TRBV6-3 and J is TRBJ2-7; the TCRdb D gene call, TRBD1, has no DNA to confirm it. CDR3 size: 13 residues. The germline CDR1 and CDR2 sequences are MNHEY and SVGEGT. The CDR3 reads CASSRDRNYEQYF.

The CDR3 reads CASSLEVAGELFF. The V and J genes are TRBV5-1 and TRBJ2-2. CDR1 is SGHRS and CDR2 is YFSETQ in the germline V gene. This CDR3 is 13 amino acids long. Full variable domain (rest looked up from reference TRBV5-1 and TRBJ2-2): KAGVTQTPRYLIKTRGQQVTLSCSPISGHRSVSWYQQTPGQGLQFLFEYFSETQRNKGNFPGRFSGRQFSNSRSEMNVSTLELGDSALYLCASSLEVAGELFFGEGSRLTVL.

The CDR3 protein is CASSQDFGQDNEQFF. The V call is TRBV4-1, the J call TRBJ2-1; TCRdb indicates TRBD1, and absent DNA this call remains unverified. The CDR3 extends over 15 amino acids. CDR1 MGHRA and CDR2 YSYEKL come from the germline V gene.

The genes are TRBV29-1 and TRBJ2-1; checking the TCRdb D call of TRBD1 is not possible without DNA. CDR1 is SQVTM and CDR2 is ANQGSEA in the germline V gene. CDR3 size: 16 residues. CDR3 residues: CSLNGKGVPQFNEQFF.

The rearrangement links TRBV27 to TRBJ2-2. Germline CDR1 MNHEY, CDR2 SMNVEV (reference sequence). This CDR3 contains 15 residues. The CDR3 protein is CASSFLQPNTGELFF.

This chain joins TRBV12-3 or TRBV12-4 and TRBJ1-5; TCRdb picks TRBD1, but there is no DNA to check that call. This CDR3 is built from 14 residues. CDR3 residues: CASSQGTGNQPQHF.

The chain is built from TRBV5-1 and TRBJ2-4; the D call of TRBD1 rests on TCRdb alone, since no DNA is present to check it. The CDR3 covers 17 residues. Germline V lookup: CDR1 SGHRS, CDR2 YFSETQ. The CDR3 is CASSNRQGNPAKNIQYF.

The chain has TRBV27 and TRBJ2-3; TCRdb names TRBD2, which stays unverified in the absence of DNA. This CDR3 region has 15 residues. The germline CDR1 and CDR2 sequences are MNHEY and SMNVEV (reference sequence). The CDR3 reads CASSLFAGVPDTQYF.

V gene TRBV4-1 combines with J gene TRBJ1-1. The CDR3 is made up of 13 amino acids. CDR1 MGHRA and CDR2 YSYEKL come from the germline V gene. CDR3 amino acids: CARSQTIGAEAFF.

The V gene is TRBV12-3 or TRBV12-4, the J gene TRBJ2-2; the D call of TRBD1 rests on TCRdb alone, since no DNA is present to check it. CDR3 length: 14 residues. The CDR3 sequence: CASRKTGAGGELFF.

V gene TRBV15 combines with J gene TRBJ2-5; TCRdb picks TRBD2, but there is no DNA to check that call. Per the germline V gene, CDR1 is LNHNV and CDR2 is YYDKDF (reference sequence). The CDR3 has 15 amino acids. CDR3 amino acids: CATSRASGGGETQYF.

The chain recombines TRBV29-1 with TRBJ2-3. The length of the CDR3 is 15 residues. Germline CDR1 reads SQVTM; CDR2 reads ANQGSEA. This chain's CDR3 is CSATDGVGGTDTQYF.

The chain links TRBV7-9 to TRBJ2-1; TCRdb outputs TRBD2, but without DNA this stays unchecked. Germline CDR1 reads SEHNR; CDR2 reads FQNEAQ (reference sequence). The CDR3 is 13 amino acids. The CDR3 sequence is CASSSAGGSEQFF.

J is TRBJ2-2 and V is TRBV28; the D gene TCRdb calls, TRBD1, cannot be checked with no DNA. This CDR3 comprises 14 residues. Germline CDR1 is MDHEN and CDR2 is SYDVKM. CDR3 region: CASRRGLSFGELFF.

The chain couples TRBV24-1 to TRBJ2-1; TCRdb's D gene call, TRBD1, goes unchecked for lack of DNA. Germline CDR1 KGHDR, CDR2 SFDVKD. There are 14 residues in the CDR3. This CDR3 is CATSDFPPGNEQFF.

This chain connects TRBV5-1 to TRBJ1-1. Germline CDR1 reads SGHRS; CDR2 reads YFSETQ. This CDR3 comprises 12 residues. The CDR3 here is CASSLGDTEAFF. Based on the CDR3 plus reference TRBV5-1 and TRBJ1-1, the full variable domain is KAGVTQTPRYLIKTRGQQVTLSCSPISGHRSVSWYQQTPGQGLQFLFEYFSETQRNKGNFPGRFSGRQFSNSRSEMNVSTLELGDSALYLCASSLGDTEAFFGQGTRLTVV.

This chain joins TRBV14 and TRBJ2-7; no DNA is available, so the TRBD1 call from TCRdb remains unchecked. This CDR3 contains 13 residues. Germline V gene lookup returns CDR1 SGHDN and CDR2 FVKESK. This CDR3 reads CASRGQPSYEQYF.

The genes are TRBV12-3 or TRBV12-4 and TRBJ2-1; TCRdb selects TRBD2, and the lack of DNA leaves this call unchecked. The CDR3 loop spans 12 amino acids. CDR3 region: CASQRGNNEQFF.

The rearrangement joins TRBV11-2 to TRBJ2-1. The CDR3 loop spans 11 amino acids. Germline CDR1 reads SGHAT; CDR2 reads FQNNGV. CDR3 sequence reads: CASSFGSEQFF.

The rearrangement joins TRBV10-3 to TRBJ1-2; TCRdb selects TRBD1, and the lack of DNA leaves this call unchecked. The CDR3 totals 15 residues. In germline, CDR1 is ENHRY, CDR2 SYGVKD. The CDR3 spells CAISEKTGTIYGYTF.

V and J are TRBV4-3 and TRBJ2-1; TCRdb names TRBD1, which stays unverified in the absence of DNA. Germline loops: CDR1 LGHNA, CDR2 YSLEER. CDR3 length: 16 amino acids. The chain's CDR3 is CASSQGVQGGYNEQFF.